The entry that follows covers one T cell receptor beta chain sequence. What it binds is not known. Construction of TCR beta libraries relied on iRepertoire HTBI primers and on Arm-PCR targeting CDR3 regions. TCRdb itself ran the multiplex PCR reads through MiXCR, one entry per CDR3 protein. The table lists 390,000 or so distinct CDR3 sequences, 12% of them singletons. The CDR3 has 14 residues. Germline-derived CDR1 and CDR2 are MDHEN and SYDVKM. The V end lost 7 bases, the J end lost 3 bases, and 15 bases lay between the germline ends. This record belongs to a study of regulatory T cells in long-lasting Graves disease. Regarding the study as a whole: Patients with persistent disease showed a bias toward TRBV28, TRBJ1-2 and TRBJ2-5.

Time point specified: newly diagnosed GD, antithyroid drugs for less than 3 months. Extracted PBMC RNA gave rise to the TCR library. These same data were also listed under a study on T cells in Graves' hyperthyroidism and ophthalmopathy.

Specimen: peripheral blood mononuclear cells (PBMCs), collected at new diagnosis, from a patient treated with antithyroid drugs. This TCR came from a woman aged 18-29 years with Graves disease. This chain joins TRBV28 and TRBJ1-1; D perhaps matches TRBD1 (5 bases). The CDR3, as DNA: TGTGCCAGCAATTTCTGGGAGACAGACACTGAAGCTTTCTTT. Its translation: CASNFWETDTEAFF. Full variable domain (outside the CDR3, taken from reference TRBV28 and TRBJ1-1): DVKVTQSSRYLVKRTGEKVFLECVQDMDHENMFWYRQDPGLGLRLIYFSYDVKMKEKGDIPEGYSVSREKKERFSLILESASTNQTSMYLCASNFWETDTEAFFGQGTRLTVV.